The rows below give T cell receptor beta chains drawn from one sample of a study of chemoradiotherapy in HPV16-positive cancers. Here immunoSEQ multiplex PCR was the method, and the copy in TCRdb shows in-frame clones only, minus some. Of over 15,000 clones listed, approximately 79% are singletons. The sample was acquired from a patient who underwent chemoradiotherapy. The receptors shown here come from a human donor with HPV-associated anogenital cancer. CDR3s include the opening cysteine and the closing phenylalanine or tryptophan. Fields, in order: V gene, J gene, clone size, D gene, CDR3 protein, CDR3 DNA. D genes are given only for firm matches. Some rows mark clone size as missing; the rest say once, few, many or name a class of expanded clone.

v_call: TRBV28; j_call: TRBJ1-5; clone_size: once; d_call: TRBD1; cdr3_aa: CASREDRGNQPQHF; cdr3_nt: TGTGCCAGCAGGGAAGACAGGGGCAATCAGCCCCAGCATTTT
v_call: TRBV7-9; j_call: TRBJ2-1; clone_size: NA; d_call: TRBD2; cdr3_aa: CASSLGGTSSGNEQFF; cdr3_nt: TGTGCCAGCAGCTTAGGGGGGACTAGTTCGGGAAATGAGCAGTTCTTC
v_call: TRBV7-3; j_call: TRBJ2-3; clone_size: NA; d_call: TRBD2; cdr3_aa: CASSDGLAGGRDTQYF; cdr3_nt: TGTGCCAGCAGCGATGGACTAGCGGGGGGGCGGGATACGCAGTATTTT
v_call: TRBV28; j_call: TRBJ1-5; clone_size: NA; d_call: NA; cdr3_aa: CASSLAYMSNQPQHF; cdr3_nt: TGTGCCAGCAGTTTGGCGTACATGAGCAATCAGCCCCAGCATTTT
v_call: TRBV7-9; j_call: TRBJ2-5; clone_size: few; d_call: NA; cdr3_aa: CASSPKTRLKETQYF; cdr3_nt: TGTGCCAGCAGCCCCAAGACAAGACTTAAAGAGACCCAGTACTTC
v_call: TRBV7-2; j_call: TRBJ2-1; clone_size: few; d_call: NA; cdr3_aa: CASSLAKGGWQFF; cdr3_nt: TGTGCCAGCAGCTTAGCTAAAGGTGGGTGGCAGTTCTTC
v_call: TRBV27; j_call: TRBJ1-4; clone_size: NA; d_call: TRBD1; cdr3_aa: CASSPRRAGGNEKLFF; cdr3_nt: TGTGCCAGCAGTCCGCGACGGGCAGGGGGGAATGAAAAACTGTTTTTT
v_call: TRBV5-1; j_call: TRBJ2-2; clone_size: NA; d_call: TRBD1; cdr3_aa: CASRREPAGGMNTGELFF; cdr3_nt: TGCGCCAGCCGTAGAGAACCCGCAGGGGGTATGAACACCGGGGAGCTGTTTTTT
v_call: TRBV19; j_call: TRBJ1-1; clone_size: NA; d_call: TRBD1; cdr3_aa: CASSRGLDTEAFF; cdr3_nt: TGTGCCAGTAGCAGGGGGCTTGACACTGAAGCTTTCTTT
v_call: TRBV27; j_call: TRBJ2-7; clone_size: few; d_call: NA; cdr3_aa: CASSLGASYEQYF; cdr3_nt: TGTGCCAGCAGTTTAGGGGCCTCCTACGAGCAGTACTTC
v_call: TRBV7-2; j_call: TRBJ2-2; clone_size: NA; d_call: TRBD2; cdr3_aa: CASSSFPRGSTGELFF; cdr3_nt: TGTGCCAGCTCAAGCTTCCCGCGGGGGAGTACCGGGGAGCTGTTTTTT
v_call: TRBV18; j_call: TRBJ2-3; clone_size: NA; d_call: TRBD2; cdr3_aa: CASSPLTSGMYTDTQYF; cdr3_nt: TGTGCCAGCTCACCCTTGACTAGCGGGATGTACACAGATACGCAGTATTTT
v_call: TRBV7-8; j_call: TRBJ1-5; clone_size: NA; d_call: NA; cdr3_aa: CASSLAGEALNQPQHF; cdr3_nt: TGTGCCAGCAGCTTAGCGGGGGAGGCCCTGAATCAGCCCCAGCATTTT
v_call: TRBV5-4; j_call: TRBJ2-1; clone_size: NA; d_call: NA; cdr3_aa: CASSLELVSHEQFF; cdr3_nt: TGTGCCAGCAGCTTGGAGCTAGTATCTCATGAGCAGTTCTTC
v_call: TRBV10-3; j_call: TRBJ2-7; clone_size: NA; d_call: TRBD2; cdr3_aa: CAISELTSGGYEQYF; cdr3_nt: TGTGCCATCAGTGAGTTGACTAGCGGGGGCTACGAGCAGTACTTC
v_call: TRBV2; j_call: TRBJ1-3; clone_size: NA; d_call: TRBD1; cdr3_aa: CASTFSYRGSGNTIYF; cdr3_nt: TGTGCCAGCACCTTTTCGTACAGGGGCTCTGGAAACACCATATATTTT
v_call: TRBV6-1; j_call: TRBJ2-6; clone_size: NA; d_call: TRBD1; cdr3_aa: CASRQGGSGANVLTF; cdr3_nt: TGTGCCAGCAGACAGGGGGGTTCGGGGGCCAACGTCCTGACTTTC
v_call: TRBV18; j_call: TRBJ1-3; clone_size: once; d_call: NA; cdr3_aa: CASSPLEGLGNTIYF; cdr3_nt: TGTGCCAGCTCACCACTTGAAGGGCTTGGAAACACCATATATTTT
v_call: TRBV7-3; j_call: TRBJ1-5; clone_size: NA; d_call: NA; cdr3_aa: CASSPGGQPQHF; cdr3_nt: TGTGCCAGCAGCCCCGGAGGCCAGCCCCAGCATTTT
v_call: TRBV5-1; j_call: TRBJ2-7; clone_size: NA; d_call: NA; cdr3_aa: CASSFGSPGEHEQYF; cdr3_nt: TGCGCCAGCAGCTTTGGCTCGCCCGGGGAACACGAGCAGTACTTC
v_call: TRBV25-1; j_call: TRBJ1-5; clone_size: NA; d_call: TRBD1; cdr3_aa: CASSESGQGNQPQHF; cdr3_nt: TGTGCCAGCAGTGAATCGGGACAGGGGAATCAGCCCCAGCATTTT
v_call: TRBV7-8; j_call: TRBJ2-3; clone_size: large; d_call: NA; cdr3_aa: CASSLVGGHYQPTDTQYF; cdr3_nt: TGTGCCAGCAGCTTAGTTGGGGGACATTACCAACCCACAGATACGCAGTATTTT
v_call: TRBV4-2; j_call: TRBJ2-2; clone_size: NA; d_call: NA; cdr3_aa: CASSPYLTGELFF; cdr3_nt: TGTGCCAGCAGCCCATATCTCACCGGGGAGCTGTTTTTT
v_call: TRBV2; j_call: TRBJ1-5; clone_size: few; d_call: TRBD1; cdr3_aa: CASSGTGVYSNQPQHF; cdr3_nt: TGTGCCAGCAGTGGAACAGGGGTATATAGCAATCAGCCCCAGCATTTT
v_call: TRBV2; j_call: TRBJ2-7; clone_size: NA; d_call: NA; cdr3_aa: CASGHYEQYF; cdr3_nt: TGTGCCAGCGGTCACTACGAGCAGTACTTC
v_call: TRBV5-1; j_call: TRBJ1-5; clone_size: NA; d_call: TRBD1; cdr3_aa: CASSLGQGFGQPQHF; cdr3_nt: TGCGCCAGCAGCTTGGGACAGGGATTCGGCCAGCCCCAGCATTTT
v_call: TRBV4-3; j_call: TRBJ2-1; clone_size: few; d_call: TRBD2; cdr3_aa: CASSQVAGGPGSSYNEQFF; cdr3_nt: TGCGCCAGCAGCCAAGTGGCGGGGGGCCCCGGGAGCTCCTACAATGAGCAGTTCTTC
v_call: TRBV7-3; j_call: TRBJ2-2; clone_size: NA; d_call: TRBD2; cdr3_aa: CASSRGGTNTGELFF; cdr3_nt: TGTGCCAGCAGCCGCGGGGGGACGAACACCGGGGAGCTGTTTTTT
v_call: TRBV27; j_call: TRBJ1-4; clone_size: once; d_call: TRBD1; cdr3_aa: CASRPGQTNEKLFF; cdr3_nt: TGTGCCAGCAGACCGGGACAGACTAATGAAAAACTGTTTTTT
v_call: TRBV11-2; j_call: TRBJ1-5; clone_size: NA; d_call: NA; cdr3_aa: CASSDSDQPQHF; cdr3_nt: TGTGCCAGCAGTGACTCAGATCAGCCCCAGCATTTT
v_call: TRBV5-1; j_call: TRBJ1-6; clone_size: NA; d_call: NA; cdr3_aa: CASSFEPELYNSPLHF; cdr3_nt: TGCGCCAGCAGCTTCGAGCCAGAACTCTATAATTCACCCCTCCACTTT
v_call: TRBV27; j_call: TRBJ1-4; clone_size: NA; d_call: NA; cdr3_aa: CASSTLPGVAEKLFF; cdr3_nt: TGTGCCAGCAGCACCCTACCAGGGGTGGCTGAAAAACTGTTTTTT
v_call: TRBV19; j_call: TRBJ1-3; clone_size: NA; d_call: NA; cdr3_aa: CASRGLRGNTIYF; cdr3_nt: TGTGCCAGTAGGGGTCTGCGCGGAAACACCATATATTTT
v_call: TRBV7-8; j_call: TRBJ1-5; clone_size: few; d_call: NA; cdr3_aa: CASSKRQNSNQPQHF; cdr3_nt: TGTGCCAGCAGCAAGCGACAGAATAGCAATCAGCCCCAGCATTTT
v_call: TRBV7-8; j_call: TRBJ1-5; clone_size: few; d_call: NA; cdr3_aa: CASSRGAMLGSQHF; cdr3_nt: TGTGCCAGCAGCCGGGGAGCTATGCTCGGGTCCCAGCATTTT
v_call: TRBV7-8; j_call: TRBJ1-6; clone_size: NA; d_call: TRBD1; cdr3_aa: CASSLSGSRQGMRYNSPLHF; cdr3_nt: TGTGCCAGCAGCTTATCGGGATCTCGACAGGGGATGCGATATAATTCACCCCTCCACTTT
v_call: TRBV6-5; j_call: TRBJ1-6; clone_size: few; d_call: TRBD1; cdr3_aa: CASRRKTGGNSPLHF; cdr3_nt: TGTGCCAGCAGACGAAAGACAGGGGGAAATTCACCCCTCCACTTT
v_call: TRBV27; j_call: TRBJ1-1; clone_size: NA; d_call: NA; cdr3_aa: CVSYRLNTEAFF; cdr3_nt: TGTGTGTCGTATCGTTTGAACACTGAAGCTTTCTTT
v_call: TRBV7-2; j_call: TRBJ1-2; clone_size: NA; d_call: NA; cdr3_aa: CASSRYGYTF; cdr3_nt: TGTGCCAGCAGCCGCTATGGCTACACCTTC
v_call: TRBV28; j_call: TRBJ1-1; clone_size: NA; d_call: NA; cdr3_aa: CASSIYKNTEAFF; cdr3_nt: TGTGCCAGCAGTATCTACAAGAACACTGAAGCTTTCTTT
v_call: TRBV6-5; j_call: TRBJ1-1; clone_size: NA; d_call: NA; cdr3_aa: CASSYGHRNTEAFF; cdr3_nt: TGTGCCAGCAGTTATGGACATCGGAACACTGAAGCTTTCTTT
v_call: TRBV5-4; j_call: TRBJ1-1; clone_size: few; d_call: NA; cdr3_aa: CASSLSLTNTEAFF; cdr3_nt: TGTGCCAGCAGCTTATCGCTGACGAACACTGAAGCTTTCTTT
v_call: TRBV5-1; j_call: TRBJ2-6; clone_size: NA; d_call: TRBD1; cdr3_aa: CASSQGTGNSGANVLTF; cdr3_nt: TGCGCCAGCAGTCAAGGGACAGGGAACTCTGGGGCCAACGTCCTGACTTTC
v_call: TRBV7-2; j_call: TRBJ2-1; clone_size: NA; d_call: NA; cdr3_aa: CASRLGGANEQFF; cdr3_nt: TGTGCCAGCCGACTCGGCGGGGCAAATGAGCAGTTCTTC
v_call: TRBV4-2; j_call: TRBJ2-7; clone_size: once; d_call: TRBD2; cdr3_aa: CASSHTGGLAGGLVYEQYF; cdr3_nt: TGTGCCAGCAGCCATACAGGAGGACTAGCGGGGGGTTTGGTCTACGAGCAGTACTTC
v_call: TRBV14; j_call: TRBJ2-5; clone_size: NA; d_call: NA; cdr3_aa: CASSSRGETQYF; cdr3_nt: TGTGCCAGCAGCTCCCGCGGGGAGACCCAGTACTTC
v_call: TRBV6-9; j_call: TRBJ1-1; clone_size: NA; d_call: NA; cdr3_aa: CASRMGQPRSNTEAFF; cdr3_nt: TGTGCCAGCAGGATGGGGCAGCCCCGAAGTAACACTGAAGCTTTCTTT
v_call: TRBV18; j_call: TRBJ1-2; clone_size: once; d_call: NA; cdr3_aa: CASSLNQGRSF; cdr3_nt: TGTGCCAGCTCCCTAAACCAGGGGCGCTCCTTC
v_call: TRBV5-5; j_call: TRBJ2-7; clone_size: once; d_call: TRBD2; cdr3_aa: CASSFTSGVSEQYF; cdr3_nt: TGTGCCAGCAGCTTTACTAGCGGGGTATCCGAGCAGTACTTC
v_call: TRBV13; j_call: TRBJ1-6; clone_size: NA; d_call: NA; cdr3_aa: CASSLGLGHDNSPLHF; cdr3_nt: TGTGCCAGCAGCTTAGGCCTCGGACACGATAATTCACCCCTCCACTTT